This T cell receptor beta chain emerged from a study of cytomegalovirus exposure and HLA in healthy donors. PCR primers comprised 60 Vbeta and 13 Jbeta primers. The table came from immunoSEQ multiplex PCR; TCRdb's copy has only in-frame clones and leaves some out. Of fewer than 250,000 clones in the sample, approximately 68% were seen once. CDR1 is SGHVS and CDR2 is FNYEAQ in the germline V gene. The CDR3 length is 13 residues. V was pared by 0 bases and J by 9 bases, with 6 bases between. This clone showed up just a few times. This chain uses TRBV7-6 with TRBJ1-6; D is uncertain. This TCR was sampled from a woman in her twenties or thirties in good health and CMV-seronegative. The specimen was PBMCs. Here the CDR3 DNA reads TGTGCCAGCAGCTTAGCGGTCGGTTCACCCCTCCACTTT. Residues: CASSLAVGSPLHF.